Below, 21 T cell receptor beta chains from the same sample are listed, as sequenced in a study of identical twins (dated by TCRdb to the mid-2010s). The protocol used for the library was 5' RACE. This sample was sequenced with an Illumina HiSeq 2000. TCRdb reprocessed the public reads (quality trimming at Q25 with fastp, clone calling with MiXCR) and kept in-frame beta chains. Entries that share a CDR3 protein sequence are merged under the most common genes and DNA. The sample profile shows 200,000 to 250,000 distinct CDR3 sequences; approximately 8% of them were found once. Of the sample, under 6% falls within the top ten clones. These same data were also listed under a study on yellow fever vaccine responses in identical twins.

The sample taken for sequencing was CD8+ T cells sorted from blood. The receptors originated from a woman younger than 35 in good health.

This clonotype has only a few counts. V and J are TRBV6-1 and TRBJ1-5; possible D gene TRBD1, 5 bases. The germline gives CDR1 MNHNS, CDR2 SASEGT. V was trimmed by 2 bases and J by 1 base, leaving 12 bases between them. This CDR3 is built from 16 residues. CDR3 in amino acids: CASSEKGRWSNQPQHF. In DNA form, the CDR3 reads TGTGCCAGCAGTGAAAAGGGGCGCTGGAGCAATCAGCCCCAGCATTTT.

The rearrangement links TRBV2 to TRBJ1-2, with no clear D. The CDR3 consists of 13 residues. The V gene lost 4 bases and the J gene lost 4 bases, with 10 bases spanning the gap. Germline V gene sequence: CDR1 SNHLY, CDR2 FYNNEI. DNA of the CDR3: TGTGCCAGCAGTGGTAGGGTTAGCTATGGCTACACCTTC. Residues: CASSGRVSYGYTF. Combining the CDR3 with reference TRBV2 and TRBJ1-2 gives the whole variable domain EPEVTQTPSHQVTQMGQEVILRCVPISNHLYFYWYRQILGQKVEFLVSFYNNEISEKSEIFDDQFSVERPDGSNFTLKIRSTKLEDSAMYFCASSGRVSYGYTFGSGTRLTVV.

This clonotype was seen more than once but under ten times. CDR3 coding DNA: TGTGCCAGCAGGAATAGCGGGAGTAGCTCCTACAATGAGCAGTTCTTC. This codes for CASRNSGSSSYNEQFF. The chain joins TRBV11-2 to TRBJ2-1; 9 bases agree with TRBD2. The CDR3 is 16 residues long. Germline V CDR1 and CDR2: SGHAT, FQNNGV. J was trimmed by 0 bases and V by 6 bases; bases with no gene match: 6.

This clonotype was counted only a few times. V usage is TRBV27 and J usage is TRBJ2-7; TRBD1 aligns across 7 bases. CDR3 length: 15 residues. Trimming removed 5 bases from V and 3 bases from J; junction bases left unmatched: 10. CDR1 is MNHEY and CDR2 is SMNVEV in the germline V gene (reference sequence). CDR3 DNA: TGTGCCAGCAGTCCGCCCCGGGACAGACTCTACGAGCAGTACTTC. This gives the protein CASSPPRDRLYEQYF.

This clonotype was picked up many times. V and J are TRBV29-1 and TRBJ2-1; 10 bases are shared with TRBD1. CDR3 length: 14 amino acids. The junction had 5 bases not matched to a gene; V was cut back by 2 bases and J by 7 bases. Germline V lookup: CDR1 SQVTM, CDR2 ANQGSEA. This CDR3 is CSVELGQGRNEQFF. The CDR3 coding sequence is TGCAGCGTTGAACTGGGACAGGGGAGGAATGAGCAGTTCTTC.

The chain carries TRBV12-3 or TRBV12-4 and TRBJ2-7; TRBD1 matches at 10 bases. Germline trimming cut 2 bases from V and 7 bases from J; bases unmatched to any gene: 5. This CDR3 is 14 amino acids long. For the CDR3, the DNA is TGTGCCAGCAGTTTATGGACAGGGGGAGGTGAGCAGTACTTC. Amino acid sequence: CASSLWTGGGEQYF.

The chain uses TRBV6-1 and TRBJ2-6; 7 nucleotides match TRBD1. The germline CDR1 and CDR2 sequences are MNHNS and SASEGT. The trim removed 6 bases at V and 0 bases at J, leaving 11 bases unmatched. The CDR3 runs 18 residues. CDR3 sequence reads: CASRKSGQTYSGANVLTF. The DNA for the CDR3 is TGTGCCAGCAGGAAGTCGGGACAGACCTACTCTGGGGCCAACGTCCTGACTTTC.

This clonotype was recorded a few times. V usage is TRBV5-4 and J usage is TRBJ2-7, with TRBD1 as a possible D gene (5 bases). Per the germline V gene, CDR1 is SGHNT and CDR2 is YYREEE (reference sequence). V dropped 4 bases and J dropped 6 bases, with 8 bases sitting between them. This CDR3 is built from 11 residues. CDR3 amino acids: CASSTGSEQYF. The CDR3 DNA sequence: TGTGCCAGCAGCACAGGAAGCGAGCAGTACTTC. Drawing the rest from reference TRBV5-4 and TRBJ2-7, the complete variable domain is ETGVTQSPTHLIKTRGQQVTLRCSSQSGHNTVSWYQQALGQGPQFIFQYYREEENGRGNFPPRFSGLQFPNYSSELNVNALELDDSALYLCASSTGSEQYFGPGTRLTVT.

This clonotype was observed a handful of times. The chain recombines TRBV7-2 with TRBJ2-5, with TRBD2 matching 12 bases. V lost 0 bases, J lost 4 bases, and 9 bases stayed unmatched. The CDR3 has 18 residues. Germline CDR1 and CDR2: SGHTA and FQGNSA. The CDR3 loop reads CASSLARTSGASRETQYF. Written as DNA, the CDR3 is TGTGCCAGCAGCTTAGCGCGGACTAGCGGGGCCTCGAGAGAGACCCAGTACTTC.

This clonotype has a count of ten or more. This chain links TRBV27 with TRBJ2-5; D remains ambiguous. From germline, CDR1 is MNHEY and CDR2 SMNVEV (reference sequence). The CDR3 consists of 13 residues. V was cut by 6 bases and J by 0 bases, with 8 bases left in between. The CDR3 loop reads CASRRTDQETQYF. Here the CDR3 DNA reads TGTGCCAGCAGACGGACGGACCAAGAGACCCAGTACTTC.

The chain employs TRBV7-2 and TRBJ2-7; 12 bases map to TRBD2. Germline-derived CDR1 and CDR2 are SGHTA and FQGNSA. CDR3 length equals 16 residues. Trimming took 1 base from V and 4 from J; bases not matched to a gene: 5. The CDR3 protein is CASSLDAGTSGYEQYF. For the CDR3, the DNA is TGTGCCAGCAGCTTAGACGCCGGGACTAGCGGGTACGAGCAGTACTTC.

DNA for the CDR3: TGTGCCAGCAGCCCCCCGACAGGGACGAACACCGGGGAGCTGTTTTTT. Translated: CASSPPTGTNTGELFF. The chain uses TRBV27 and TRBJ2-2; 7 bases agree with TRBD1. J lost 0 bases, V lost 6 bases, and 7 bases had no gene match. Germline V gene lookup returns CDR1 MNHEY and CDR2 SMNVEV (reference sequence). This CDR3 contains 16 residues.

This clonotype was detected ten times or more. V usage is TRBV5-5 and J usage is TRBJ2-7, with D tentatively TRBD1 or TRBD2 (6 bases each). V lost 4 bases and J 5 bases, leaving 19 bases between the germline ends. The CDR3 runs to 15 residues. CDR1 is SGHKS, CDR2 YYEKEE, per germline (reference sequence). CDR3 sequence (DNA): TGTGCCAGCAGCCTCCCGGCGGGACACGGGGACGAGCAGTACTTC. This codes for CASSLPAGHGDEQYF.

This clonotype has a handful of counts. This chain joins TRBV11-2 and TRBJ1-2; a weak D match, TRBD1 (5 bases). CDR1 is SGHAT, CDR2 FQNNGV, per germline. This CDR3 spans 13 amino acids. Trimming pared 3 bases from V and 7 bases from J, leaving 12 bases between. The CDR3 sequence: CASSLGVSPGYTF. CDR3 DNA sequence: TGTGCCAGCAGCTTGGGGGTATCTCCTGGCTACACCTTC.

This clonotype was observed at least ten times. The chain joins TRBV5-1 to TRBJ2-1; D is perhaps TRBD1 (5 bases). Germline values: CDR1 SGHRS, CDR2 YFSETQ. V was shortened by 0 bases and J by 6 bases, with 16 bases between the two germline ends. The CDR3 totals 16 residues. The CDR3 protein is CASSLDPGSRGNEQFF. The DNA of the CDR3 is TGCGCCAGCAGCTTGGACCCCGGGTCAAGGGGCAATGAGCAGTTCTTC. The full variable domain, in which reference TRBV5-1 and TRBJ2-1 provide the parts outside the CDR3, is KAGVTQTPRYLIKTRGQQVTLSCSPISGHRSVSWYQQTPGQGLQFLFEYFSETQRNKGNFPGRFSGRQFSNSRSEMNVSTLELGDSALYLCASSLDPGSRGNEQFFGPGTRLTVL.

The sample holds many counts of this clonotype. The CDR3 DNA is TGTGCCAGCAGCGAGACCACCGGGGACATTCAGTACTTC. Protein product: CASSETTGDIQYF. J is TRBJ2-4 and V is TRBV9; TRBD2 is a possible D gene (5 bases). The length of the CDR3 is 13 residues. The V gene's germline CDR1 is SGDLS and CDR2 YYNGEE. Between the trimmed V and J ends, which lost 3 bases and 8 bases, there was a span of 12 bases.

V and J are TRBV6-2 or TRBV6-3 and TRBJ2-1; the D is unclear. CDR1 and CDR2 (germline): MNHEY, SVGEGT. The CDR3 runs to 15 residues. Trimming removed 1 base from V and 3 bases from J, with 10 bases in between. CDR3 bases: TGTGCCAGCAGTTACTTAGAGAAGGACTACAATGAGCAGTTCTTC. Translation: CASSYLEKDYNEQFF.

This clonotype was counted ten times or more. The V and J genes are TRBV29-1 and TRBJ2-1; tentative D call: TRBD2 (6 bases). The CDR3 covers 15 residues. V lost 2 bases to trimming and J lost 3 bases, with 14 bases between them. CDR1 is SQVTM and CDR2 is ANQGSEA in the germline V gene. The CDR3 bases are TGCAGCGTTGAACATTACGGGAGAATCTACAATGAGCAGTTCTTC. Amino acid sequence: CSVEHYGRIYNEQFF.

V usage is TRBV20-1 and J usage is TRBJ1-1; possible D gene TRBD1, 6 bases. Germline V gene lookup returns CDR1 DFQATT and CDR2 SNEGSKA (reference sequence). Trimming took off 0 bases at V and 3 bases at J, with 14 bases between the two ends. The CDR3 runs 15 residues. This CDR3 reads CSARDERGLDTEAFF. The CDR3 DNA sequence: TGCAGTGCTAGAGATGAAAGGGGGTTAGACACTGAAGCTTTCTTT.

The chain links TRBV6-1 to TRBJ2-3, with 10 bases aligning to TRBD2. The CDR3 is 16 amino acids. Germline CDR1 MNHNS, CDR2 SASEGT. After removal of 7 bases from V and 4 bases from J, the junction contained 11 bases not matched to a gene. The CDR3: CASTQRSSGRADTQYF. In DNA form, the CDR3 reads TGTGCCAGCACCCAGAGGTCTAGCGGGAGAGCAGATACGCAGTATTTT.

This clonotype was observed at least ten times. The gene calls are TRBV21-1 and TRBJ2-6; the D call TRBD1 from the table was never checked on the DNA. TRBV21-1 is given as a pseudogene. The CDR3 is 18 amino acids. In DNA, the CDR3 is TGTGCCAGCAGCAAATCCACAGGGGGCAACTCTGGGGCCAACGTCCTGACTTTC. It encodes CASSKSTGGNSGANVLTF.